One and the same sample provided the 5 T cell receptor beta chains below, sequenced in a study of monozygotic twins with inflammatory bowel disease. TCRdb reprocessed the 5' RACE reads and stores each CDR3 protein as one record, lacking DNA. The table for this sample gives just over 300,000 distinct CDR3 sequences. Sequenced material: blood. The receptors derive from a human donor with ulcerative colitis or Crohn's disease, or a healthy co-twin of an affected twin (not recorded which).

The rearrangement uses TRBV28 and TRBJ2-2; checking the TCRdb D call of TRBD2 is not possible without DNA. The CDR3 loop spans 16 amino acids. Germline V gene data show CDR1 as MDHEN and CDR2 as SYDVKM. CDR3 amino acids: CASGTSGRGNTGELFF.

V usage is TRBV29-1 and J usage is TRBJ2-4. The CDR3 consists of 12 residues. The germline CDR1 and CDR2 sequences are SQVTM and ANQGSEA. The chain's CDR3 is CSARFSGNIQYF.

This CDR3 reads CASSEKFGSSYEQYF. The chain links TRBV6-4 to TRBJ2-7. The CDR3 contains 15 residues. Germline CDR1 is MRHNA and CDR2 is SNTAGT.

The chain is built from TRBV19 and TRBJ2-3; absent DNA, TCRdb's TRBD1 call cannot be checked. CDR1 LNHDA and CDR2 SQIVND come from the germline V gene (reference sequence). The CDR3 has 15 amino acids. CDR3 loop: CASMDRGTSTDTQYF.

This sequence joins TRBV12-3 or TRBV12-4 and TRBJ2-3; TCRdb gives TRBD1 as the D gene, but with no DNA this cannot be confirmed. This CDR3 region has 17 residues. The CDR3 loop is CASGFPSGRGATDTQYF.